One and the same sample provided the 4 T cell receptor beta chains below, sequenced in a study of blood T cell repertoires in COVID-19. The data were produced by immunoSEQ multiplex PCR, yet TCRdb's version contains in-frame clones alone and is incomplete. The sample lists about 280,000 clones; approximately 90% were seen once. The material sequenced was peripheral blood. The receptors were sampled from a man aged 35-49 years with acute or convalescent COVID-19.

The CDR3: CASSLDRRNGYTF. The CDR3 DNA reads TGTGCCAGCAGCTTAGACAGAAGGAATGGCTACACCTTC. The chain employs TRBV7-2 and TRBJ1-2; D uncertain. V lost 1 base and J lost 6, with 9 bases in between. The germline CDR1 and CDR2 sequences are SGHTA and FQGNSA. The CDR3 is made up of 13 amino acids.

The rearrangement links TRBV2 to TRBJ1-1; 7 bases match TRBD1. CDR3 size: 13 residues. Losses at the gene ends were 6 bases for V and 5 bases for J; bases not matched to a gene: 6. Germline values: CDR1 SNHLY, CDR2 FYNNEI. CDR3 DNA sequence: TGTGCCAGCAGCATCGACAGGGAAACTGAAGCTTTCTTT. The encoded protein is CASSIDRETEAFF.

This clone has a single count. The chain combines TRBV5-1 with TRBJ1-2; D is undetermined. Trimming removed 5 bases at V and 6 bases at J, with 17 bases between. Germline V gives CDR1 SGHRS, CDR2 YFSETQ. The CDR3 extends over 14 amino acids. The CDR3 bases are TGCGCCAGCAGACCCCCCCAAAGCGGCAATGGCTACACCTTC. It specifies CASRPPQSGNGYTF.

The chain links TRBV5-4 to TRBJ2-2; possible D gene TRBD2, 7 bases. The CDR3 covers 16 residues. CDR1 SGHNT and CDR2 YYREEE come from the germline V gene (reference sequence). The V gene lost 0 bases and the J gene lost 6 bases, with 15 bases spanning the gap. The DNA of the CDR3 is TGTGCCAGCAGCTTGGGGCAGGGGAGGGTACCCGGGGAGCTGTTTTTT. It codes for CASSLGQGRVPGELFF.